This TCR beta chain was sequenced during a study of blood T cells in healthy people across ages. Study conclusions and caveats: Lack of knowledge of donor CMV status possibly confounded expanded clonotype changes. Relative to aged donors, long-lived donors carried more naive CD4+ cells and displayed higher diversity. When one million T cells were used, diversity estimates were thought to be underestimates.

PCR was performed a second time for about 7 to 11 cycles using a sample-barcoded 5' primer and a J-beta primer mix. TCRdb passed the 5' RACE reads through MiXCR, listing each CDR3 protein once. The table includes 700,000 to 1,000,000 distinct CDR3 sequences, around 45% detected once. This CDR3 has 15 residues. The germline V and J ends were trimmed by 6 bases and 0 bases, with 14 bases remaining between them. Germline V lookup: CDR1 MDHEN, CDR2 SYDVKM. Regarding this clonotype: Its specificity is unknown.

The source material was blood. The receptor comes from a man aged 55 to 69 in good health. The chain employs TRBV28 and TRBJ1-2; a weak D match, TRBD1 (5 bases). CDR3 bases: TGTGCCAGCAGCCCTGCCGGGGGAGCTAACTATGGCTACACCTTC. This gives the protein CASSPAGGANYGYTF.